A selection of T cell receptor beta chains follows, all from one sample in a study of cytomegalovirus exposure and HLA in healthy donors. Sequenced by immunoSEQ multiplex PCR; TCRdb stores in-frame clones only, minus some. Among over 130,000 clones, more than 75% were seen once, and the ten largest hold roughly 9%. Specimen: PBMCs. The origin of the receptors is a man between 18 and 35 years old in good health and CMV-seropositive. The CDR3 runs from the conserved cysteine through the conserved F or W. A D gene is named only where the DNA matches it firmly. Some rows mark clone size as missing; the rest say once, few, many or name a class of expanded clone.

TRBV27	.	TRBJ1-2	.	CASSPPGVLTINSGYTF	TGTGCCAGCAGTCCCCCGGGGGTCCTTACCATCAACTCTGGCTACACCTTC
TRBV18	.	TRBJ2-3	TRBD2	CASSPPASGGALRAQYF	TGTGCCAGCTCACCACCGGCTAGCGGGGGGGCCTTAAGGGCGCAGTATTTT
TRBV5-1	.	TRBJ2-2	TRBD1	CASTLQGTLTGELFF	TGCGCCAGCACCCTACAGGGGACCCTCACCGGGGAGCTGTTTTTT
TRBV5-1	.	TRBJ1-1	TRBD1	CASSYVGGRNTEAFF	TGCGCCAGCAGCTACGTAGGGGGCCGGAACACTGAAGCTTTCTTT
TRBV15	.	TRBJ1-4	TRBD1	CATSREGQYREKLFF	TGTGCCACCAGCAGGGAGGGACAGTACAGAGAAAAACTGTTTTTT
TRBV7-2	.	TRBJ2-3	TRBD2	CASSLRLAPTDTQYF	TGTGCCAGCAGCTTGAGACTAGCGCCCACAGATACGCAGTATTTT
TRBV25-1	.	TRBJ2-7	.	CASSPGVTAFSYEQYF	TGTGCCAGCAGTCCGGGAGTGACAGCCTTCTCCTACGAGCAGTACTTC
TRBV6-5	.	TRBJ2-7	.	CASSYDRKSLYEQYF	TGTGCCAGCAGTTACGACAGAAAAAGCCTCTACGAGCAGTACTTC
TRBV11-2	.	TRBJ2-7	TRBD2	CASSPPGVAGGEQYF	TGTGCCAGCAGCCCTCCCGGGGTAGCGGGAGGCGAGCAGTACTTC
TRBV30	.	TRBJ2-1	TRBD2	CAWSVRVETGGPKQFF	TGTGCCTGGAGTGTACGGGTAGAGACGGGAGGGCCGAAGCAGTTCTTC
TRBV14	.	TRBJ2-7	.	CASSPGGYEQYF	TGTGCCAGCAGCCCAGGAGGTTACGAGCAGTACTTC
TRBV30	once	TRBJ2-1	.	CAWSAEAGEQFF	TGTGCCTGGAGTGCCGAAGCAGGCGAGCAGTTCTTC
TRBV5-1	once	TRBJ1-1	.	CASSLGQSALIMNTEAFF	TGCGCCAGCAGCTTGGGACAATCCGCCTTGATCATGAACACTGAAGCTTTCTTT
TRBV7-9	.	TRBJ2-3	TRBD2	CANPGLDSDTQYF	TGTGCCAACCCGGGACTAGACTCAGATACGCAGTATTTT
TRBV11-3	.	TRBJ1-1	.	CASSHNPGLPGTEAFF	TGTGCCAGCAGCCACAACCCTGGACTCCCGGGCACTGAAGCTTTCTTT
TRBV6-1	.	TRBJ2-3	TRBD2	CASSAQAGVLSDTQYF	TGTGCCAGCAGTGCCCAGGCGGGGGTCCTGTCAGATACGCAGTATTTT
TRBV28	.	TRBJ2-7	.	CASSSDRASAYEQYF	TGTGCCAGCAGTTCCGACAGAGCTTCGGCCTACGAGCAGTACTTC
TRBV18	.	TRBJ1-5	.	CASSPDRSNQPQHF	TGTGCCAGCTCACCAGACAGATCCAATCAGCCCCAGCATTTT
TRBV5-1	.	TRBJ2-7	TRBD2	CASSLGLAGTYEQYF	TGCGCCAGCAGCTTGGGGCTAGCGGGGACCTACGAGCAGTACTTC
TRBV11-2	.	TRBJ2-1	TRBD2	CASSPSVQAGLSSYNEQFF	TGTGCCAGCAGCCCTTCGGTACAAGCGGGGTTGAGCTCCTACAATGAGCAGTTCTTC
TRBV11-3	.	TRBJ2-2	.	CASAGGYTGELFF	TGTGCCTCCGCCGGAGGGTACACCGGGGAGCTGTTTTTT
TRBV16	once	TRBJ1-5	.	CASRSKEVPRFIQPQHF	TGTGCCAGCAGATCAAAAGAGGTGCCCCGTTTTATACAGCCCCAGCATTTT
TRBV6-5	.	TRBJ1-2	.	CASTKDRLNYGYTF	TGTGCCAGCACAAAGGACAGACTCAACTATGGCTACACCTTC
TRBV28	.	TRBJ2-2	TRBD2	CASRLAGGPIGELFF	TGTGCCAGCAGACTAGCGGGAGGGCCTATTGGGGAGCTGTTTTTT
TRBV25-1	.	TRBJ1-1	.	CASSRRGGTEAFF	TGTGCCAGCAGTCGGAGGGGAGGCACTGAAGCTTTCTTT
TRBV6-5	.	TRBJ2-7	TRBD2	CASSYSSGESPYEQYF	TGTGCCAGCAGTTACTCGAGCGGGGAATCACCCTACGAGCAGTACTTC
TRBV6-1	.	TRBJ2-3	.	CASSEVGLYTDTQYF	TGTGCCAGCAGTGAAGTTGGGCTGTACACAGATACGCAGTATTTT
TRBV29-1	.	TRBJ2-1	TRBD2	CSGLPERELKREQFF	TGCAGCGGATTACCGGAGCGGGAGCTAAAAAGGGAGCAGTTCTTC
TRBV10-2	.	TRBJ2-7	.	CASSDPQGERRGYYEQYF	TGCGCCAGCAGTGACCCCCAGGGAGAGAGGAGGGGTTATTACGAGCAGTACTTC
TRBV4-1	once	TRBJ2-1	TRBD2	CASSKTLAETYNEQFF	TGCGCCAGCAGCAAAACCCTAGCGGAAACCTACAATGAGCAGTTCTTC
TRBV5-4	few	TRBJ2-1	TRBD2	CASTRAGGYNEQFF	TGTGCCAGCACCCGGGCGGGAGGGTACAATGAGCAGTTCTTC
TRBV7-8	once	TRBJ2-3	TRBD2	CASSLLLAGEDPDTQYF	TGTGCCAGCAGCTTACTCCTAGCGGGAGAAGATCCAGATACGCAGTATTTT
TRBV27	few	TRBJ2-7	TRBD1	CASGLRGLEQYF	TGTGCCAGCGGGCTAAGGGGGCTCGAGCAGTACTTC
TRBV10-1	.	TRBJ2-1	.	CASSEQGEAYNEQFF	TGCGCCAGCAGTGAGCAGGGGGAGGCGTACAATGAGCAGTTCTTC
TRBV28	few	TRBJ2-1	.	CASSSQVFNEQFF	TGTGCCAGCAGTTCCCAGGTCTTCAATGAGCAGTTCTTC
TRBV6-5	few	TRBJ1-2	.	CASSWQGIGASGYTF	TGTGCCAGCAGCTGGCAGGGAATAGGAGCGAGTGGCTACACCTTC
TRBV27	.	TRBJ2-7	.	CASSPTGYSYEQYF	TGTGCCAGCAGTCCGACGGGATACTCCTACGAGCAGTACTTC